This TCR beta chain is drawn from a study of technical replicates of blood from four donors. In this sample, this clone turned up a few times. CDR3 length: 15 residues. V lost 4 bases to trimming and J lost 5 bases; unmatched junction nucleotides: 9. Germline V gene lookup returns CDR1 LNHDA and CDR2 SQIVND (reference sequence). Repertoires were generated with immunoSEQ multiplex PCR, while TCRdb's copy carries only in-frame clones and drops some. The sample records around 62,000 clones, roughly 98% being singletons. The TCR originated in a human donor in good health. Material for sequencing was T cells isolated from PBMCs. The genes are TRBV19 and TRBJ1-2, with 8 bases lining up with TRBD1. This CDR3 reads CASSTWTGLKYGYTF. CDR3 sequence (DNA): TGTGCCAGTAGTACTTGGACAGGGTTAAAGTATGGCTACACCTTC.